This TCR beta chain is from a study of vaccination effects on CD4 cells after COVID-19. Points from the study as a whole: At late timepoints after vaccination, vaccine- and infection-induced clones shrank markedly.

A word on this clone: Its antigen remains unknown.

V shed 3 bases and J shed 4 bases, with 12 bases lying between them. The CDR3 totals 13 residues. Germline V gene sequence: CDR1 DFQATT, CDR2 SNEGSKA (reference sequence). Having been cultured for approximately ten days, the cells underwent CD4+ T cell isolation. Both day 3 and day 7 saw half the medium replaced with IL-2 medium. Clones were sequenced by immunoSEQ multiplex PCR, and TCRdb holds only the in-frame ones, with some missing. The sample holds around 35,000 clones; about 70% are singletons and the top ten take 4% to 5%. The sequences come from CD4+ T cells from PBMCs cultured without peptide, collected before COVID-19 vaccination. This chain uses TRBV20-1 with TRBJ2-5; tentatively, D is TRBD1 or TRBD2 (6 bases each). This clonotype originated in a human donor who received a COVID-19 vaccine. CDR3 bases: TGCAGTGCTAGTCGGGGGCCCGGAGAGACCCAGTACTTC. This encodes CSASRGPGETQYF.